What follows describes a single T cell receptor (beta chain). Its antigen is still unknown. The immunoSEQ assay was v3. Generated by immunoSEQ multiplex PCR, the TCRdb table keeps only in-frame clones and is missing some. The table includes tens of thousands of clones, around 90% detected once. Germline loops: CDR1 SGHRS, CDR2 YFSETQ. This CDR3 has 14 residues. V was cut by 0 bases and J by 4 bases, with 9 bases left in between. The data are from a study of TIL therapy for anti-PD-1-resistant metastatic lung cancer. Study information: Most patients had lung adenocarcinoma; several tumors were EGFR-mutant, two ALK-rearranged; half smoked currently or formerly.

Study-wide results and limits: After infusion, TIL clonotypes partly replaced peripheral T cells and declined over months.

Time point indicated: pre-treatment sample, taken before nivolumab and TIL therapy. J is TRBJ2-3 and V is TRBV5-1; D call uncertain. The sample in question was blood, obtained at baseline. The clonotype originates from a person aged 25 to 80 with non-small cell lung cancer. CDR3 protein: CASSLEYGADTQYF. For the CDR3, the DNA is TGCGCCAGCAGCTTGGAGTATGGGGCAGATACGCAGTATTTT.